Listed here are 32 T cell receptor beta chains from one sample, sequenced in a study of beta chain features in type 1 diabetes. The sequenced template was cDNA made from the entire isolated RNA. TCRdb's table, derived via immunoSEQ multiplex PCR, lists solely in-frame clones and lacks some. The repertoire holds fewer than 650,000 clones, with roughly 16% as singletons. The sequenced sample was naive CD4+ T cells from blood. Receptor source: a man aged 18-30 years in good health.

V gene TRBV15 combines with J gene TRBJ1-5, with 7 bases identical to TRBD1. The germline gives CDR1 LNHNV, CDR2 YYDKDF (reference sequence). V lost 6 bases, J lost 5 bases, and 1 base stayed unmatched. The CDR3 covers 12 residues. The CDR3 region has the DNA TGTGCCACCAGAGGGGGCGATCAGCCCCAGCATTTT. As protein: CATRGGDQPQHF.

The chain uses TRBV27 and TRBJ2-7; the D is unclear. Per the germline V gene, CDR1 is MNHEY and CDR2 is SMNVEV (reference sequence). The CDR3 spans 11 residues. V was shortened by 3 bases and J by 11 bases, with 11 bases between the two germline ends. The CDR3 reads CASSLGIREYF. In DNA, the CDR3 is TGTGCCAGCAGTTTGGGTATACGGGAGTACTTC.

This clone was observed many times. The identical CDR3 is also encoded by other nucleotide sequences in the sample. The gene calls are TRBV28 and TRBJ2-6, with TRBD2 as a possible D gene (5 bases). Trimming shortened V by 2 bases and J by 2 bases, and 7 bases separated the two germline ends. The germline V gene has CDR1 MDHEN and CDR2 SYDVKM. The CDR3 covers 15 residues. This CDR3 reads CASSLGGAGANVLTF. The CDR3 nucleotides are TGTGCCAGCAGTTTAGGAGGCGCTGGGGCCAACGTCCTGACTTTC.

This clone was seen more than once but under ten times. The V gene is TRBV7-9, the J gene TRBJ2-7; D gene uncertain. Trimming took 0 bases from V and 5 from J, leaving 11 bases between them. Germline V gene data show CDR1 as SEHNR and CDR2 as FQNEAQ (reference sequence). The CDR3 totals 14 residues. The DNA of the CDR3 is TGTGCCAGCAGCTTAGCTACCACGGTCCACGAGCAGTACTTC. Translating it yields CASSLATTVHEQYF.

The V call is TRBV6-5, the J call TRBJ2-7; 9 nucleotides match TRBD1. V dropped 6 bases and J dropped 3; count of bases not matched to a gene: 3. The CDR3 has 13 amino acids. CDR1 and CDR2 from the germline V gene are MNHEY and SVGAGI. The CDR3 spells CASRTGGYYEQYF. The CDR3 nucleotides are TGTGCCAGCAGAACAGGGGGCTACTACGAGCAGTACTTC.

This clone was found a few times. The V and J genes are TRBV18 and TRBJ2-7; 7 positions match TRBD1. V trimming: 1 base; J trimming: 2 bases; junction bases outside the gene matches: 2. CDR1 is KGHSH, CDR2 LQKENI, per germline. The CDR3 extends over 14 amino acids. In DNA form, the CDR3 reads TGTGCCAGCTCACCACAAGGGACAGCCTACGAGCAGTACTTC. The encoded protein is CASSPQGTAYEQYF.

This clone was counted at least ten times. The genes are TRBV7-9 and TRBJ2-7, with D maybe TRBD2 (6 bases). Germline V CDR1 and CDR2: SEHNR, FQNEAQ (reference sequence). The CDR3 has 15 residues. The V and J ends lost 4 bases and 0 bases respectively, with 13 bases between them. CDR3 coding DNA: TGTGCCAGCAGCTACGGGACTGCGGTCTCCTACGAGCAGTACTTC. It codes for CASSYGTAVSYEQYF.

CDR3 sequence reads: CASSSQGQKETQYF. CDR3 sequence (DNA): TGCGCCAGCAGCAGTCAGGGACAAAAAGAGACCCAGTACTTC. The chain is built from TRBV5-1 and TRBJ2-5; tentative D call: TRBD1 (6 bases). The CDR3 is 14 residues long. V lost 4 bases to trimming and J lost 3 bases, with 13 bases between them. Per germline, CDR1 SGHRS and CDR2 YFSETQ. Together with reference TRBV5-1 and TRBJ2-5, the CDR3 gives the full variable domain: KAGVTQTPRYLIKTRGQQVTLSCSPISGHRSVSWYQQTPGQGLQFLFEYFSETQRNKGNFPGRFSGRQFSNSRSEMNVSTLELGDSALYLCASSSQGQKETQYFGPGTRLLVL.

This chain uses TRBV25-1 with TRBJ2-7; tentatively, D is TRBD1 or TRBD2 (5 bases each). V was clipped by 2 bases and J by 0 bases, with 11 bases between them. The CDR3 spans 15 residues. CDR1 is MGHDK, CDR2 SYGVNS, per germline. The CDR3 nucleotides are TGTGCCAGCAGTGAACCGGGACGGATCTCCTACGAGCAGTACTTC. It encodes CASSEPGRISYEQYF.

This clone was detected a few times. This chain uses TRBV6-5 with TRBJ2-7; D is possibly TRBD2 (6 bases). The CDR3 is 13 residues long. Germline loops: CDR1 MNHEY, CDR2 SVGAGI. The V gene lost 2 bases and the J gene lost 6 bases, with 11 bases spanning the gap. This chain's CDR3 is CASSYAGLSEQYF. The CDR3 DNA reads as TGTGCCAGCAGTTACGCGGGGCTATCCGAGCAGTACTTC.

As concerns this clone: Germline is not matched at one junction end, which may reflect a read error. The chain uses TRBV25-1 and TRBJ2-7; TRBD2 matches 13 bases. The CDR3 has 18 residues. Germline V gene data show CDR1 as MGHDK and CDR2 as SYGVNS. In DNA, the CDR3 is TGTGCCCGCAGTGGGGCCGGGACTAGCGGGACGATTTCCTACGAGCAGTACTTC. Translated, it gives CARSGAGTSGTISYEQYF.

J is TRBJ1-6 and V is TRBV6-5, with 7 positions matching TRBD1. Germline CDR1 MNHEY, CDR2 SVGAGI. The CDR3 loop spans 13 amino acids. J lost 9 bases, V lost 8 bases, and 7 bases had no gene match. CDR3 in amino acids: CASQSQGGSPLHF. The CDR3 region has the DNA TGTGCCAGCCAGTCCCAGGGGGGTTCACCCCTCCACTTT.

The chain employs TRBV7-2 and TRBJ1-6; TRBD1 might be the D (5 bases). Germline values: CDR1 SGHTA, CDR2 FQGNSA. V gave up 1 base and J gave up 2 bases, with 9 bases separating them. The CDR3 consists of 16 residues. The CDR3 is CASSLEQGTYNSPLHF. For the CDR3, the DNA is TGTGCCAGCAGCTTAGAGCAGGGCACCTATAATTCACCCCTCCACTTT.

This clone was recorded a few times. This CDR3 is also generated by other DNA sequences in the sample. This chain connects TRBV18 to TRBJ2-7; D is uncertain. Germline assignment: CDR1 KGHSH and CDR2 LQKENI. There are 11 residues in the CDR3. V was pared by 4 bases and J by 4 bases, with 5 bases between. The CDR3 here is CASSQGYEQYF. The CDR3 bases are TGTGCCAGCTCACAGGGTTACGAGCAGTACTTC.

This clone was detected only a few times. Other DNA sequences within the sample encode an identical CDR3. This sequence joins TRBV10-3 and TRBJ2-7, with 11 bases lining up with TRBD1. The J segment lost 2 bases and the V segment lost 4 bases, leaving 1 base of the junction unmatched. The CDR3 contains 14 residues. Germline V CDR1 and CDR2: ENHRY, SYGVKD. The CDR3 DNA reads TGTGCCATCAGTGGGGGACAGGGGGCCTACGAGCAGTACTTC. Encoded protein: CAISGGQGAYEQYF.

Notes on this clone: The junction differs from germline at one of its ends, possibly a read error. This rearrangement joins TRBV7-9 to TRBJ1-1; 7 bases are shared with TRBD1. The CDR3 consists of 14 residues. The V gene's germline CDR1 is SEHNR and CDR2 FQNEAQ (reference sequence). CDR3: CASCLMGTDTEAFF. CDR3 DNA sequence: TGTGCCAGCTGCTTAATGGGGACAGACACTGAAGCTTTCTTT.

The chain carries TRBV18 and TRBJ1-1; tentative D call: TRBD1 (5 bases). Per germline, CDR1 KGHSH and CDR2 LQKENI. The V gene lost 5 bases and the J gene lost 8 bases, with 9 bases spanning the gap. The CDR3 runs 11 residues. In nucleotides, the CDR3 is TGTGCCAGCTCAGCAGGGACCGAAGCTTTCTTT. Residues: CASSAGTEAFF.

This clone appeared a few times. The V and J genes are TRBV7-3 and TRBJ2-7; D remains unclear. Trimming shortened V by 5 bases and J by 2 bases, and 16 bases separated the two germline ends. Germline V lookup: CDR1 SGHTA, CDR2 FQGTGA. This CDR3 has 15 residues. CDR3 DNA sequence: TGTGCCAGCAGCCGAAGTAGGAACGGACCCTACGAGCAGTACTTC. Amino acids: CASSRSRNGPYEQYF.

The V call is TRBV7-9, the J call TRBJ2-1; perhaps TRBD1 as D (5 bases). V was pared by 3 bases and J by 7 bases, with 10 bases between. The CDR3 extends over 13 amino acids. Germline V gene lookup returns CDR1 SEHNR and CDR2 FQNEAQ (reference sequence). The CDR3 nucleotides read TGTGCCAGCAGCTTTAAGGGGCGGAATGAGCAGTTCTTC. Translated, it gives CASSFKGRNEQFF.

The rearrangement joins TRBV9 to TRBJ2-5; D possibly corresponds to TRBD1 (6 bases). The DNA end is more similar to TRBJ2-7, so the J call may be wrong. The CDR3 is 15 amino acids. The germline gives CDR1 SGDLS, CDR2 YYNGEE. The CDR3 region has the DNA TGTGCCAGCAGCGTAGATGTGGGGGCATTCTACGAGCAGTACTTC. It codes for CASSVDVGAFYEQYF.

The chain couples TRBV5-1 to TRBJ2-5; 8 bases match TRBD2. Losses at the gene ends were 6 bases for V and 2 bases for J; bases not matched to a gene: 3. The CDR3 runs 13 residues. Germline V lookup: CDR1 SGHRS, CDR2 YFSETQ. The CDR3 DNA reads TGCGCCAGCAAGACTAGCGCGCAAGAGACCCAGTACTTC. Protein sequence: CASKTSAQETQYF. The full variable domain, rest sourced from reference TRBV5-1 and TRBJ2-5, is KAGVTQTPRYLIKTRGQQVTLSCSPISGHRSVSWYQQTPGQGLQFLFEYFSETQRNKGNFPGRFSGRQFSNSRSEMNVSTLELGDSALYLCASKTSAQETQYFGPGTRLLVL.

Notes on this clone: Other nucleotide sequences from this sample produce the same CDR3. CDR3 sequence: CASSLSGTGGYEQYF. In DNA, the CDR3 is TGTGCCAGCAGCTTATCCGGGACAGGGGGCTACGAGCAGTACTTC. The genes are TRBV5-4 and TRBJ2-7; TRBD1 matches 11 bases. Germline CDR1 is SGHNT and CDR2 is YYREEE (reference sequence). CDR3 length equals 15 residues. V dropped 2 bases and J dropped 3; count of bases not matched to a gene: 4. Variable domain in full (rest from reference TRBV5-4 and TRBJ2-7): ETGVTQSPTHLIKTRGQQVTLRCSSQSGHNTVSWYQQALGQGPQFIFQYYREEENGRGNFPPRFSGLQFPNYSSELNVNALELDDSALYLCASSLSGTGGYEQYFGPGTRLTVT.

This chain connects TRBV7-2 to TRBJ2-5; tentatively, D is TRBD1 (6 bases). Germline CDR1 is SGHTA and CDR2 is FQGNSA. This CDR3 contains 11 residues. V was shortened by 11 bases and J by 4 bases, with 11 bases between the two germline ends. The CDR3 here is CAGGARETQYF. The CDR3, as DNA: TGTGCCGGGGGCGCGCGAGAGACCCAGTACTTC.

In its sample, this clone was seen a few times. The chain employs TRBV29-1 and TRBJ2-1; 8 bases are a match to TRBD2. Germline lookup yields CDR1 SQVTM and CDR2 ANQGSEA. Trimming took 6 bases from V and 4 from J; bases not matched to a gene: 11. This CDR3 comprises 15 residues. CDR3 nucleotide sequence: TGCAGCGTCCCACGTAGCGGGGCGCTATACAATGAGCAGTTCTTC. Protein product: CSVPRSGALYNEQFF.

J is TRBJ1-1 and V is TRBV15, with a tentative D call TRBD1 (6 bases). Germline CDR1 reads LNHNV; CDR2 reads YYDKDF (reference sequence). V lost 6 bases to trimming and J lost 1 base, with 12 bases between them. The CDR3 totals 14 residues. The CDR3 nucleotides are TGTGCCACCAGTAAAGACAGGTCGAACACTGAAGCTTTCTTT. This translates into CATSKDRSNTEAFF.

The J gene is TRBJ2-5, the V gene TRBV25-1; 9 nucleotides match TRBD1. There are 16 residues in the CDR3. V shed 6 bases and J 5 bases; nucleotides not matched to a gene: 13. The germline V gene has CDR1 MGHDK and CDR2 SYGVNS. The CDR3 sequence: CASSQAGTGSRETQYF. As DNA, the CDR3 is TGTGCCAGCAGCCAAGCCGGGACAGGGTCCCGGGAGACCCAGTACTTC.

This clone was detected a few times. The CDR3 protein is CASSMTGDYGYTF. In DNA form, the CDR3 reads TGTGCCAGTAGTATGACAGGGGACTATGGCTACACCTTC. The gene calls are TRBV19 and TRBJ1-2; 8 positions match TRBD1. The J segment lost 3 bases and the V segment lost 3 bases, leaving 0 bases of the junction unmatched. CDR1 is LNHDA, CDR2 SQIVND, per germline (reference sequence). This CDR3 is 13 amino acids long.

V and J are TRBV10-3 and TRBJ2-3; TRBD2 matches 11 bases. The CDR3 covers 15 residues. Per the germline V gene, CDR1 is ENHRY and CDR2 is SYGVKD. Unmatched junction bases numbered 2, after V lost 2 bases and J lost 4 bases. This CDR3 reads CAISEIAGGPDTQYF. The CDR3 DNA reads as TGTGCCATCAGTGAGATAGCGGGGGGGCCAGATACGCAGTATTTT.

This chain joins TRBV15 and TRBJ2-4; a weak D match, TRBD2 (5 bases). Per germline, CDR1 LNHNV and CDR2 YYDKDF (reference sequence). The CDR3 extends over 15 amino acids. V shed 0 bases and J shed 1 base, with 7 bases lying between them. The CDR3 loop is CATSRDPGAKNIQYF. CDR3 DNA sequence: TGTGCCACCAGCAGAGATCCGGGGGCCAAAAACATTCAGTACTTC. Based on the CDR3 plus reference TRBV15 and TRBJ2-4, the full variable domain is DAMVIQNPRYQVTQFGKPVTLSCSQTLNHNVMYWYQQKSSQAPKLLFHYYDKDFNNEADTPDNFQSRRPNTSFCFLDIRSPGLGDTAMYLCATSRDPGAKNIQYFGAGTRLSVL.

This clone was seen only a few times. The rearrangement joins TRBV11-3 to TRBJ2-1; 9 bases map to TRBD2. Unmatched junction bases numbered 4, after V lost 2 bases and J lost 5 bases. The length of the CDR3 is 15 residues. Germline V gene sequence: CDR1 SGHNT, CDR2 YENEEA. CDR3 bases: TGTGCCAGCAGCTTAAGGGCTAGCGGGGACAATGAGCAGTTCTTC. Translated: CASSLRASGDNEQFF.

This clone was counted a few times. The chain joins TRBV29-1 to TRBJ1-2, with TRBD1 matching 11 bases. Per germline, CDR1 SQVTM and CDR2 ANQGSEA. Losses at the gene ends were 6 bases for V and 7 bases for J; bases not matched to a gene: 10. The CDR3 consists of 14 residues. The CDR3 bases are TGCAGCGTCGGACAGGGGGCGGGAAGGAGTGGCTACACCTTC. Translating gives CSVGQGAGRSGYTF.

This chain links TRBV20-1 with TRBJ1-1; 7 nucleotides line up with TRBD1. Germline-derived CDR1 and CDR2 are DFQATT and SNEGSKA (reference sequence). The CDR3 sequence is 11 residues long. Unmatched junction bases numbered 3, after V lost 5 bases and J lost 6 bases. CDR3 region: CSAYRGPEAFF. The CDR3 nucleotides are TGCAGTGCTTACAGGGGCCCTGAAGCTTTCTTT.